The rows below give T cell receptor beta chains drawn from one sample of a study of technical replicates of blood from a handful of donors. Libraries were prepared by immunoSEQ multiplex PCR; TCRdb keeps only in-frame clonotypes and omits some of them. The top ten clones hold roughly 0.4% of a sample with approximately 75,000 clones, 90% to 96% of them seen once. Sequencing was carried out using T cells isolated from PBMCs. These receptor sequences come from a human donor in good health. The CDR3 runs from the conserved cysteine through the conserved F or W. The order of the fields is clone size, J gene, D gene, V gene, CDR3 protein, CDR3 DNA. A D gene is named only where the DNA matches it firmly. The size of a clone is reported for some rows only, either as once, few or many, or as a class for expanded clones.

clone_size: -
j_call: TRBJ1-5
d_call: TRBD1
v_call: TRBV10-3
cdr3_aa: CASLQGVNQPQHF
cdr3_nt: TGTGCCAGTCTACAGGGGGTCAATCAGCCCCAGCATTTT

clone_size: -
j_call: TRBJ1-3
d_call: TRBD1
v_call: TRBV19
cdr3_aa: CASSTGQGTLGNTIYF
cdr3_nt: TGTGCCAGTAGTACAGGACAGGGTACGCTGGGAAACACCATATATTTT

clone_size: -
j_call: TRBJ1-5
d_call: -
v_call: TRBV6-1
cdr3_aa: CATKGLWGQPQHF
cdr3_nt: TGTGCCACCAAGGGACTTTGGGGTCAGCCCCAGCATTTT

clone_size: -
j_call: TRBJ2-7
d_call: -
v_call: TRBV27
cdr3_aa: CASSLRCAERVCSYEQYF
cdr3_nt: TGTGCCAGCAGTTTAAGGTGTGCCGAGCGGGTTTGCTCCTACGAGCAGTACTTC

clone_size: -
j_call: TRBJ2-7
d_call: -
v_call: TRBV27
cdr3_aa: CASSFGRDSYEQYF
cdr3_nt: TGTGCCAGCAGTTTTGGGCGGGACTCCTACGAGCAGTACTTC

clone_size: -
j_call: TRBJ1-2
d_call: -
v_call: TRBV19
cdr3_aa: CASSIFLEGYGYTF
cdr3_nt: TGTGCCAGTAGTATATTCCTAGAGGGCTATGGCTACACCTTC

clone_size: -
j_call: TRBJ1-5
d_call: TRBD1
v_call: TRBV4-2
cdr3_aa: CASSHEKGTGDQPQHF
cdr3_nt: TGTGCCAGCAGCCACGAAAAAGGGACAGGGGATCAGCCCCAGCATTTT

clone_size: -
j_call: TRBJ1-5
d_call: -
v_call: TRBV7-2
cdr3_aa: CASSSQYSNQPQHF
cdr3_nt: TGTGCCAGCAGCTCACAATATAGCAATCAGCCCCAGCATTTT

clone_size: few
j_call: TRBJ1-2
d_call: TRBD1
v_call: TRBV4-3
cdr3_aa: CASSQRTGANYGYTF
cdr3_nt: TGCGCCAGCAGCCAGAGGACAGGGGCTAACTATGGCTACACCTTC

clone_size: few
j_call: TRBJ2-3
d_call: -
v_call: TRBV19
cdr3_aa: CASSPLSDTQYF
cdr3_nt: TGTGCCAGTAGTCCCCTTTCAGATACGCAGTATTTT

clone_size: -
j_call: TRBJ2-5
d_call: TRBD2
v_call: TRBV7-9
cdr3_aa: CASSLVAGAKETQYF
cdr3_nt: TGTGCCAGCAGCTTAGTAGCGGGAGCCAAAGAGACCCAGTACTTC

clone_size: -
j_call: TRBJ1-2
d_call: TRBD1
v_call: TRBV5-4
cdr3_aa: CASSFLHDRVMGYTF
cdr3_nt: TGTGCCAGCAGCTTTTTACACGACAGGGTGATGGGCTACACCTTC

clone_size: -
j_call: TRBJ1-1
d_call: TRBD1
v_call: TRBV30
cdr3_aa: CAWSVLLRTGVAFF
cdr3_nt: TGTGCCTGGAGTGTACTACTACGGACAGGTGTGGCTTTCTTT

clone_size: -
j_call: TRBJ2-5
d_call: -
v_call: TRBV4-3
cdr3_aa: CASSQEREFQETQYF
cdr3_nt: TGCGCCAGCAGCCAGGAACGGGAGTTTCAAGAGACCCAGTACTTC

clone_size: -
j_call: TRBJ1-1
d_call: TRBD1
v_call: TRBV7-2
cdr3_aa: CASSWTGGGQGAWTEAFF
cdr3_nt: TGTGCCAGCAGCTGGACCGGGGGGGGACAGGGGGCTTGGACTGAAGCTTTCTTT

clone_size: -
j_call: TRBJ1-1
d_call: -
v_call: TRBV27
cdr3_aa: CASRRQNTEAFF
cdr3_nt: TGTGCCAGCAGGAGACAGAACACTGAAGCTTTCTTT

clone_size: once
j_call: TRBJ2-3
d_call: TRBD2
v_call: TRBV19
cdr3_aa: CASSQSGSWDTQYF
cdr3_nt: TGTGCCAGTAGCCAGAGCGGGAGTTGGGATACGCAGTATTTT

clone_size: -
j_call: TRBJ1-1
d_call: TRBD1
v_call: TRBV15
cdr3_aa: CATSPTGVLNTEAFF
cdr3_nt: TGTGCCACCAGCCCGACAGGGGTCCTGAACACTGAAGCTTTCTTT

clone_size: -
j_call: TRBJ2-5
d_call: -
v_call: TRBV18
cdr3_aa: CASSQQDEETQYF
cdr3_nt: TGTGCCAGCTCACAACAGGACGAAGAGACCCAGTACTTC

clone_size: -
j_call: TRBJ2-7
d_call: -
v_call: TRBV4-3
cdr3_aa: CASSQDLRGFYEQYF
cdr3_nt: TGCGCCAGCAGCCAAGATCTGAGAGGCTTCTACGAGCAGTACTTC

clone_size: -
j_call: TRBJ1-2
d_call: -
v_call: TRBV11-2
cdr3_aa: CASSPGTTVYYGYTF
cdr3_nt: TGTGCCAGCAGCCCGGGGACAACTGTCTACTATGGCTACACCTTC

clone_size: -
j_call: TRBJ2-6
d_call: TRBD2
v_call: TRBV13
cdr3_aa: CASSLRSGDFRANVLTF
cdr3_nt: TGTGCCAGCAGCTTACGAAGCGGGGACTTCAGGGCCAACGTCCTGACTTTC

clone_size: -
j_call: TRBJ2-1
d_call: -
v_call: TRBV27
cdr3_aa: CASSLSSAYNEQFF
cdr3_nt: TGTGCCAGCAGTTTATCCAGCGCCTACAATGAGCAGTTCTTC

clone_size: -
j_call: TRBJ1-3
d_call: TRBD1
v_call: TRBV25-1
cdr3_aa: CASSEQGQGGNTIYF
cdr3_nt: TGTGCCAGCAGTGAACAGGGACAGGGGGGAAACACCATATATTTT

clone_size: -
j_call: TRBJ1-1
d_call: -
v_call: TRBV10-3
cdr3_aa: CAARTVNTEAFF
cdr3_nt: TGTGCCGCCCGAACAGTGAACACTGAAGCTTTCTTT

clone_size: -
j_call: TRBJ2-1
d_call: TRBD2
v_call: TRBV7-3
cdr3_aa: CASSLTGREVGNEQFF
cdr3_nt: TGTGCCAGCAGCTTAACGGGTCGGGAGGTAGGCAATGAGCAGTTCTTC

clone_size: -
j_call: TRBJ2-2
d_call: -
v_call: TRBV5-4
cdr3_aa: CASSLYYNTGELFF
cdr3_nt: TGTGCCAGCAGCTTGTACTATAACACCGGGGAGCTGTTTTTT

clone_size: -
j_call: TRBJ1-5
d_call: -
v_call: TRBV6-1
cdr3_aa: CASSEATVSNQPQHF
cdr3_nt: TGTGCCAGCAGTGAAGCTACGGTTAGCAATCAGCCCCAGCATTTT

clone_size: once
j_call: TRBJ2-1
d_call: TRBD2
v_call: TRBV5-4
cdr3_aa: CASSFRLAGYSYNEQFF
cdr3_nt: TGTGCCAGCAGCTTTAGACTAGCGGGGTACTCCTACAATGAGCAGTTCTTC

clone_size: -
j_call: TRBJ2-3
d_call: -
v_call: TRBV5-6
cdr3_aa: CASSLAAGPSTDTQYF
cdr3_nt: TGTGCCAGCAGCTTGGCCGCGGGACCTAGCACAGATACGCAGTATTTT

clone_size: -
j_call: TRBJ1-5
d_call: TRBD1
v_call: TRBV29-1
cdr3_aa: CSVGQGIDQPQHF
cdr3_nt: TGCAGCGTGGGACAGGGGATTGATCAGCCCCAGCATTTT

clone_size: -
j_call: TRBJ2-7
d_call: -
v_call: TRBV7-9
cdr3_aa: CASSLDRQIYEQYF
cdr3_nt: TGTGCCAGCAGCTTAGATCGTCAGATTTACGAGCAGTACTTC

clone_size: -
j_call: TRBJ2-2
d_call: -
v_call: TRBV7-3
cdr3_aa: CASSLMGGLNTGELFF
cdr3_nt: TGTGCCAGCAGCTTAATGGGGGGGCTGAACACCGGGGAGCTGTTTTTT

clone_size: -
j_call: TRBJ2-3
d_call: TRBD2
v_call: TRBV27
cdr3_aa: CASSRGLAGALTDTQYF
cdr3_nt: TGTGCCAGCAGCCGGGGACTAGCGGGAGCCCTCACAGATACGCAGTATTTT

clone_size: -
j_call: TRBJ2-3
d_call: -
v_call: TRBV11-2
cdr3_aa: CASSLLASPSTDTQYF
cdr3_nt: TGTGCCAGCAGCTTACTGGCTAGCCCAAGCACAGATACGCAGTATTTT

clone_size: once
j_call: TRBJ2-5
d_call: -
v_call: TRBV5-4
cdr3_aa: CASTKTRQVPRGNQETQYF
cdr3_nt: TGTGCCAGCACCAAAACACGACAGGTTCCTAGGGGAAATCAAGAGACCCAGTACTTC

clone_size: -
j_call: TRBJ2-1
d_call: -
v_call: TRBV28
cdr3_aa: CASSLRVHEQFF
cdr3_nt: TGTGCCAGCAGTCTCAGGGTACATGAGCAGTTCTTC

clone_size: -
j_call: TRBJ2-7
d_call: -
v_call: TRBV27
cdr3_aa: CASSSTGNTYEQYF
cdr3_nt: TGTGCCAGCAGTTCGACAGGAAACACCTACGAGCAGTACTTC

clone_size: -
j_call: TRBJ1-1
d_call: -
v_call: TRBV19
cdr3_aa: CASTVLPNTEAFF
cdr3_nt: TGTGCCAGTACCGTCCTTCCTAACACTGAAGCTTTCTTT

clone_size: -
j_call: TRBJ2-3
d_call: -
v_call: TRBV4-1
cdr3_aa: CASSLAPSTDTQYF
cdr3_nt: TGCGCCAGCAGCCTAGCCCCTAGCACAGATACGCAGTATTTT